Listed here is a single T cell receptor beta chain. The record originates from a study of cytomegalovirus exposure and HLA in healthy donors. The V end lost 1 base, the J end lost 0 bases, and 3 bases lay between the germline ends. The CDR3 is 13 residues long. Germline CDR1 and CDR2: MDHEN and SYDVKM. The PCR used 60 Vbeta and 13 Jbeta primers. Clones were read by immunoSEQ multiplex PCR, and TCRdb kept only the in-frame ones, dropping some. The table lists around 130,000 clones. Sequenced: PBMCs. The receptor's source is a woman aged 40 to 50 in good health and CMV-seronegative. V gene TRBV28 combines with J gene TRBJ1-2; D not certain. CDR3 in DNA: TGTGCCAGCAGTTTATTAGCTAACTATGGCTACACCTTC. Protein: CASSLLANYGYTF.